These 23 T cell receptor beta chains share one sample of origin, sequenced in a study of cytomegalovirus exposure and HLA in healthy donors. Only in-frame clones appear in the TCRdb table, and some are missing; sequencing was by immunoSEQ multiplex PCR. The data show about 150,000 clones, about 94% seen once. Sequenced sample: PBMCs. These receptors came from a man aged 18 to 29 in good health and CMV-seropositive.

The rearrangement joins TRBV4-1 to TRBJ1-5; the D is unclear. The CDR3 has 15 residues. Trimming removed 6 bases at V and 0 bases at J, with 12 bases between. Germline assignment: CDR1 MGHRA and CDR2 YSYEKL. The CDR3 protein is CASSPVDHSNQPQHF. The CDR3 coding sequence is TGCGCCAGCAGTCCAGTCGATCATAGCAATCAGCCCCAGCATTTT.

CDR3 DNA: TGTGCCAGCAGTGGGGGAGGGCAGGGTAATCAGCCCCAGCATTTT. This encodes CASSGGGQGNQPQHF. The J gene is TRBJ1-5, the V gene TRBV2; D may be TRBD1 (5 bases). V lost 4 bases and J 4 bases, leaving 14 bases between the germline ends. Germline CDR1 reads SNHLY; CDR2 reads FYNNEI. The CDR3 is made up of 15 amino acids.

The rearrangement uses TRBV7-8 and TRBJ2-5; TRBD2 aligns across 14 bases. Germline CDR1 and CDR2: SGHVS and FQNEAQ. The length of the CDR3 is 15 residues. Trimming removed 3 bases from V and 5 bases from J; junction bases left unmatched: 2. CDR3 sequence reads: CASSLTSGRAETQYF. The CDR3 DNA is TGTGCCAGCAGCTTGACTAGCGGGAGGGCCGAGACCCAGTACTTC.

The V gene is TRBV2, the J gene TRBJ2-1; no reliable D call. CDR3 size: 16 residues. Germline loops: CDR1 SNHLY, CDR2 FYNNEI. The V gene lost 1 base and the J gene lost 0 bases, with 10 bases spanning the gap. CDR3: CASSEVGASSYNEQFF. Written as DNA, the CDR3 is TGTGCCAGCAGTGAAGTAGGAGCGAGCTCCTACAATGAGCAGTTCTTC. Full variable domain (outside the CDR3, taken from reference TRBV2 and TRBJ2-1): EPEVTQTPSHQVTQMGQEVILRCVPISNHLYFYWYRQILGQKVEFLVSFYNNEISEKSEIFDDQFSVERPDGSNFTLKIRSTKLEDSAMYFCASSEVGASSYNEQFFGPGTRLTVL.

This chain links TRBV10-3 with TRBJ2-2, with D perhaps TRBD1 (6 bases). Germline CDR1 is ENHRY and CDR2 is SYGVKD. Trimming left V 5 bases short and J 0 bases short, with 13 bases between. The CDR3 has 16 residues. The CDR3 is CAISRSTGANTGELFF. For the CDR3, the DNA is TGTGCCATCAGTAGATCGACAGGAGCGAACACCGGGGAGCTGTTTTTT.

The rearrangement joins TRBV2 to TRBJ2-7; D unresolved. CDR3 size: 15 residues. In germline, CDR1 is SNHLY, CDR2 FYNNEI. Trimming shortened V by 7 bases and J by 0 bases, and 16 bases separated the two germline ends. This CDR3 is CASMRGAQFSYEQYF. The CDR3 bases are TGTGCCAGCATGCGAGGAGCCCAATTCTCCTACGAGCAGTACTTC.

The V gene is TRBV15, the J gene TRBJ2-5; D is unclear. The CDR3 runs to 14 residues. V shed 5 bases and J shed 2 bases, with 12 bases lying between them. The germline gives CDR1 LNHNV, CDR2 YYDKDF (reference sequence). CDR3 protein: CATSPWRFQETQYF. CDR3 nucleotides: TGTGCCACCAGCCCCTGGCGGTTTCAAGAGACCCAGTACTTC.

The chain couples TRBV30 to TRBJ1-2; D is ambiguous. Germline V CDR1 and CDR2: GTSNPN, SVGIG (reference sequence). This CDR3 is built from 12 residues. V lost 3 bases to trimming and J lost 7 bases, with 12 bases between them. CDR3 sequence: CAWRGRGGGYTF. CDR3 coding DNA: TGTGCCTGGAGGGGGAGAGGCGGTGGCTACACCTTC.

This chain uses TRBV5-1 with TRBJ2-7; 8 bases map to TRBD1. The V gene end was trimmed by 3 bases and the J gene end by 2 bases; junction bases not matched to a gene: 4. Germline assignment: CDR1 SGHRS and CDR2 YFSETQ. This CDR3 region has 14 residues. CDR3 residues: CASSSGTGTYEQYF. The CDR3 nucleotides read TGCGCCAGCAGCTCCGGGACAGGCACCTACGAGCAGTACTTC.

This sequence joins TRBV28 and TRBJ2-5; possible D gene TRBD1, 5 bases. Germline CDR1 reads MDHEN; CDR2 reads SYDVKM. V lost 5 bases and J 4 bases, leaving 20 bases between the germline ends. The CDR3 totals 16 residues. CDR3: CASSLSGKGLVETQYF. The CDR3 coding sequence is TGTGCCAGCAGTCTATCCGGAAAGGGGTTGGTAGAGACCCAGTACTTC.

This clone was seen only once. The V and J genes are TRBV9 and TRBJ2-1, with D perhaps matching TRBD2 (6 bases). Per the germline V gene, CDR1 is SGDLS and CDR2 is YYNGEE. This CDR3 contains 14 residues. Trimming left V 0 bases short and J 5 bases short, with 9 bases between. CDR3 nucleotides: TGTGCCAGCAGCGTAGGGACTACCAACAATGAGCAGTTCTTC. Its protein is CASSVGTTNNEQFF.

The gene calls are TRBV15 and TRBJ2-2; perhaps TRBD2 as D (7 bases). Germline CDR1 and CDR2: LNHNV and YYDKDF (reference sequence). The V end lost 1 base, the J end lost 6 bases, and 12 bases lay between the germline ends. The CDR3 length is 15 residues. The chain's CDR3 is CATSRVGGLSGELFF. The CDR3 region has the DNA TGTGCCACCAGCAGAGTCGGGGGGCTGTCCGGGGAGCTGTTTTTT.

The chain uses TRBV5-1 and TRBJ2-1; 9 bases are shared with TRBD1. The CDR3 covers 16 residues. Losses at the gene ends were 3 bases for V and 7 bases for J; bases not matched to a gene: 11. Germline V gene sequence: CDR1 SGHRS, CDR2 YFSETQ. For the CDR3, the DNA is TGCGCCAGCAGCTACCCCACAGGGGGCGGCGGGAATGAGCAGTTCTTC. The encoded protein is CASSYPTGGGGNEQFF.

V is TRBV6-1 and J is TRBJ2-5, with unresolved D. The CDR3 runs 11 residues. Between the trimmed V and J ends, which lost 8 bases and 5 bases, there was a span of 9 bases. The germline V gene has CDR1 MNHNS and CDR2 SASEGT. The CDR3 DNA sequence: TGTGCCAGCCTTACCGGGGAGACCCAGTACTTC. This codes for CASLTGETQYF.

This sequence joins TRBV4-1 and TRBJ2-7, with 8 bases fitting TRBD2. Unmatched junction bases numbered 12, after V lost 3 bases and J lost 5 bases. The CDR3 contains 16 residues. Germline V gives CDR1 MGHRA, CDR2 YSYEKL. The CDR3 DNA reads TGCGCCAGCAGCCACCTGATTAGCGGGACCTCTAACGAGCAGTACTTC. Encoded protein: CASSHLISGTSNEQYF.

The gene calls are TRBV11-2 and TRBJ2-3; D call uncertain. In germline, CDR1 is SGHAT, CDR2 FQNNGV. Trimming took off 5 bases at V and 0 bases at J, with 9 bases between the two ends. The CDR3 runs 14 residues. This CDR3 is CASSARASTDTQYF. DNA of the CDR3: TGTGCCAGCAGCGCACGAGCAAGCACAGATACGCAGTATTTT.

The V and J genes are TRBV5-1 and TRBJ1-1, with 8 positions matching TRBD1. The J segment lost 5 bases and the V segment lost 3 bases, leaving 9 bases of the junction unmatched. Per germline, CDR1 SGHRS and CDR2 YFSETQ. The CDR3 loop spans 15 amino acids. Here the CDR3 DNA reads TGCGCCAGCAGCTCCCCAGGGGGCGCGTGGACTGAAGCTTTCTTT. It yields the protein CASSSPGGAWTEAFF.

The chain combines TRBV5-6 with TRBJ2-7, with 7 bases aligning to TRBD1. From germline, CDR1 is SGHDT and CDR2 YYEEEE. This CDR3 has 13 residues. Losses at the gene ends were 4 bases for V and 6 bases for J; bases not matched to a gene: 7. CDR3 in amino acids: CASSVGTAPEQYF. CDR3 nucleotide sequence: TGTGCCAGCAGCGTGGGGACAGCCCCCGAGCAGTACTTC.

V gene TRBV5-4 combines with J gene TRBJ2-7; tentative D call: TRBD1 (6 bases). This CDR3 comprises 14 residues. Germline loops: CDR1 SGHNT, CDR2 YYREEE (reference sequence). V lost 4 bases, J lost 6 bases, and 17 bases lay in between. CDR3 sequence (DNA): TGTGCCAGCAGCCTAGGGACATCCGGGCTCGAGCAGTACTTC. This sequence encodes CASSLGTSGLEQYF.

The V gene is TRBV19, the J gene TRBJ2-1, with unresolved D. The germline V gene has CDR1 LNHDA and CDR2 SQIVND (reference sequence). Trimming pared 7 bases from V and 3 bases from J, leaving 7 bases between. CDR3 length: 12 residues. CDR3 coding DNA: TGTGCCAGTAAAGCAGGCTACAATGAGCAGTTCTTC. Protein sequence: CASKAGYNEQFF.

The chain joins TRBV28 to TRBJ2-1, with 12 positions matching TRBD2. Germline V gene data show CDR1 as MDHEN and CDR2 as SYDVKM. The CDR3 has 17 residues. V lost 6 bases to trimming and J lost 6 bases; unmatched junction nucleotides: 12. CDR3 sequence: CASSDRLRTSGINEQFF. The CDR3 DNA is TGTGCCAGCAGCGATAGGCTCCGGACTAGCGGGATCAATGAGCAGTTCTTC.

The V and J genes are TRBV7-8 and TRBJ2-7; maybe TRBD1 (5 bases). The CDR3 runs to 15 residues. V gave up 2 bases and J gave up 4 bases, with 15 bases separating them. Germline-derived CDR1 and CDR2 are SGHVS and FQNEAQ. For the CDR3, the DNA is TGTGCCAGCAGCTTATGGGGCGGAACCCCTTACGAGCAGTACTTC. Its translation: CASSLWGGTPYEQYF.

The V call is TRBV2, the J call TRBJ2-1; 8 positions agree with TRBD1. This CDR3 has 16 residues. The germline CDR1 and CDR2 sequences are SNHLY and FYNNEI. Trimming at V came to 6 bases and at J to 2 bases, leaving 9 bases not matched to a gene. The chain's CDR3 is CASSYVGRGPYNEQFF. The CDR3 DNA follows: TGTGCCAGCAGCTACGTCGGCAGGGGGCCCTACAATGAGCAGTTCTTC.